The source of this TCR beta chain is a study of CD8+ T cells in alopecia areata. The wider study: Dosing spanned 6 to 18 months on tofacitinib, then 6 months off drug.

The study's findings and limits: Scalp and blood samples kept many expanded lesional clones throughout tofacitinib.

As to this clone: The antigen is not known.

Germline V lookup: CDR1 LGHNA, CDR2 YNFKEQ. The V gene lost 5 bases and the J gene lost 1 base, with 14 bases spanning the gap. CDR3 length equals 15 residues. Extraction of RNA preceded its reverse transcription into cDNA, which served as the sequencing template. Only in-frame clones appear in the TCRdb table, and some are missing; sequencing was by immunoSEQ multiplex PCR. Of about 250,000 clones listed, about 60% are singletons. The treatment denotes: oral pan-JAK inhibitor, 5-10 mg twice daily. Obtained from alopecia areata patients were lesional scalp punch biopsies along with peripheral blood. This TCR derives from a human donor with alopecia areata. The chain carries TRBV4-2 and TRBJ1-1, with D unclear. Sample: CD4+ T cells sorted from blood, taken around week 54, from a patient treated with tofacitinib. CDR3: CASSLFTWKNTEAFF. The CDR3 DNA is TGTGCCAGCAGCTTGTTTACCTGGAAGAACACTGAAGCTTTCTTT.